These T cell receptor beta chains were read from a single sample in a study of blood T cell repertoires in COVID-19. Generated by immunoSEQ multiplex PCR, the TCRdb table keeps only in-frame clones and is missing some. The sample has about 95,000 clones, roughly 76% seen once. Sequenced material: peripheral blood. Source of these receptors: an elderly man with COVID-19, enrolled during active disease. CDR3s leave out the opening cysteine and the closing phenylalanine or tryptophan. Each record gives: V gene, clone size, J gene, D gene, CDR3 protein. A D gene is named only where the DNA matches it firmly. A row's size may be missing; if present it is once, few, many or a size class.

TRBV5-1	NA	TRBJ1-1	NA	ASSKGVGGGEAF
TRBV29-1	NA	TRBJ1-5	TRBD1	SAGQGNQPQH
TRBV9	NA	TRBJ2-1	NA	ASSPLGGQAF
TRBV7-2	once	TRBJ1-5	NA	ASSREWSSNQPQH
TRBV6-5	once	TRBJ1-6	NA	ASSLNREGALH
TRBV7-2	many	TRBJ1-5	TRBD1	ASSTGQGGYQPQH
TRBV5-1	NA	TRBJ1-2	NA	ASSSGPGVNGYT
TRBV28	few	TRBJ2-5	TRBD1	ASSFSTGGGETQY
TRBV6-5	NA	TRBJ2-7	TRBD2	ASSRTSGGAREQY
TRBV7-6	NA	TRBJ2-1	TRBD2	ASNQGGRAFDEQF
TRBV5-1	NA	TRBJ2-3	NA	ASSWGVQSADTQY
TRBV5-1	few	TRBJ2-2	NA	ASTWTSGELF
TRBV6-2/TRBV6-3	NA	TRBJ2-1	TRBD2	ASSGLAGGPGNEQF
TRBV12-3/TRBV12-4	NA	TRBJ1-6	TRBD1	ASCRGQSPLH
TRBV6-5	NA	TRBJ1-4	NA	ASSKSATNEKLF
TRBV6-6	NA	TRBJ1-6	TRBD1	ASSYVDRGHLH
TRBV15	NA	TRBJ1-1	NA	ATSSLRNTEAF
TRBV10-3	once	TRBJ1-5	TRBD1	AISVDRANNQPQH
TRBV19	NA	TRBJ1-6	NA	ASSAGSYNSPLH
TRBV6-6	NA	TRBJ1-2	NA	ASRHYGTLTYGYT
TRBV9	NA	TRBJ1-5	NA	ASSADSSNQPQH
TRBV5-1	NA	TRBJ2-2	NA	ASSLDGRTGELF
TRBV30	medium-sized	TRBJ2-5	NA	AWSVPPGQETQY
TRBV19	NA	TRBJ2-2	TRBD2	ASSIWGPGGTGELF
TRBV5-4	NA	TRBJ2-7	TRBD1	ASSLEGGRTYEQY
TRBV3-1/TRBV3-2	NA	TRBJ1-1	TRBD1	ASSQGDRGLRAF
TRBV27	NA	TRBJ2-1	NA	ASSLTGNSYNEQF